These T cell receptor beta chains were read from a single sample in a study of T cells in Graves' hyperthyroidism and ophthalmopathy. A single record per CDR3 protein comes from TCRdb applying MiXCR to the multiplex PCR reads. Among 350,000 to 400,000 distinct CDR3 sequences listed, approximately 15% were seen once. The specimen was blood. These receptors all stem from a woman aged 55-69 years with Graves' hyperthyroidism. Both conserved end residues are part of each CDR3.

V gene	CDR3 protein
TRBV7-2	CASSLQSGPNTGELFF
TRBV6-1	CASRRRLAGDTGELFF
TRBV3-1	CASSQAGEQYF
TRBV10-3	CAISVDASPNSPLHF
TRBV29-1	CSVTGVVRADYEQYF
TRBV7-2	CASSLVETPNTEAFF
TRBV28	CASSFQLAANTDTQYF
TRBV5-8	CASSWTQRFQETQYF
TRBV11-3	CASSLVAVSYEQYF
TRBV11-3	CASSMDNEQFF
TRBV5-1	CASSLAINYEQYF
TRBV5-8	CASSLGQGFTEAFF
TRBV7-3	CASSPGLAGGADTQYF
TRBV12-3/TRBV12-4	CASSRGSSGTNEQFF
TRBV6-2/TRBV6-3	CASSQVAGLAGVRDEQYF
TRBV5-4	CASSLGYSRSGYTF
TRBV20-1	CSAGTGGETQYF
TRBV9	CASSVRDFYGYTF
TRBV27	CASSLLHGGGYEQYF
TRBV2	CASRRIGNQPQHF
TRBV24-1	CATSDSAGAYEQYF
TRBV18	CASSPRVDANTGELFF
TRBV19	CASSTGQGAYNEQFF
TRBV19	CASSTLSGVQETQYF
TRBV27	CASGTGYHEQYF
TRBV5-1	CASSIGQGGTEAFF
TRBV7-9	CASSLPGDSLKFF
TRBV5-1	CASTRTGALNTEAFF
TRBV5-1	CASSMGQNQPQHF
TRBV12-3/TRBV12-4	CASSLAPIPYGYTF
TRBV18	CASSPTGTAGGYGYTF
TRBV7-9	CASSRTEENSPLHF
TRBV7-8	CASSTYRDRSYEQYF
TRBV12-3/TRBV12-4	CASSLMGLPGDEQFF
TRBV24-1	CATSDRTSGRTDTQYF
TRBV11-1	CASSSPINYEQYF
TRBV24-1	CATSDSRQGANQPQHF
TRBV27	CASSFLGGYNEQFF
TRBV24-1	CATSDDRGPAKNIQYF
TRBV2	CASSDRGVAGANVLTF
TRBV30	CAWSHLGGGELFF
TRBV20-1	CSAGGGGNQQYF
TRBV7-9	CASSLVGARQPQHF
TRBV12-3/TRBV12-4	CASSLWDRENEQFF
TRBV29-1	CSVEDPNRGACREQYF
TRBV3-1	CASSQDPRRGSTDTQYF
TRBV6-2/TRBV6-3	CASRVRTGLMNTEAFF
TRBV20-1	CSARVGGGGGDTQYF
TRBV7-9	CASSRTESYGYTF
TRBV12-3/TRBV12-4	CASSMGQYF
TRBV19	CASSIPGQGEKLTF
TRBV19	CASSWASGSEYEQYF
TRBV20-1	CSARPGQGRYEQYF
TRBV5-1	CASSLVPSTYNEQFF
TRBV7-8	CASSFRTSGPYTQYF